Listed below are T cell receptor beta chains from one sample, sequenced in a study of control samples from healthy donors and cancer patients. Only in-frame clones appear in the TCRdb table, and some are missing; sequencing was by immunoSEQ multiplex PCR. Altogether 100,000 to 150,000 clones are present, about 90% being singletons, with the ten largest covering around 2%. The sample comprised blood. The source of these receptors is a man between 18 and 35 years old in good health. CDR3s include the opening cysteine and the closing phenylalanine or tryptophan. D genes are given only for firm matches. Expanded clones get a size class; other rows say once, few or many, or leave the size out.

d_call j_call clone_size v_call cdr3_aa cdr3_nt
TRBD2 TRBJ2-7 . TRBV7-3 CASSLLAGDGEQYF TGTGCCAGCAGCTTACTAGCGGGAGATGGGGAGCAGTACTTC
TRBD2 TRBJ2-7 once TRBV19 CASSRSLAGPYSYEQYF TGTGCCAGTAGTCGGTCTCTAGCGGGACCGTACTCCTACGAGCAGTACTTC
TRBD2 TRBJ2-1 . TRBV10-3 CAISPRAGLAENEQFF TGTGCCATCAGTCCAAGGGCGGGACTAGCGGAAAATGAGCAGTTCTTC
. TRBJ2-3 . TRBV5-1 CASSSLGGTDTQYF TGCGCCAGCAGCTCTTTGGGGGGCACAGATACGCAGTATTTT
TRBD2 TRBJ2-2 . TRBV19 CACGPGRTNTGELFF TGTGCCTGCGGGCCCGGGAGGACGAACACCGGGGAGCTGTTTTTT
. TRBJ2-2 once TRBV9 CASSLGTVDTGELFF TGTGCCAGCAGCTTAGGGACGGTCGACACCGGGGAGCTGTTTTTT
TRBD1 TRBJ2-7 . TRBV7-8 CASSVGQGLYYEQYF TGTGCCAGCAGCGTGGGACAGGGTTTGTACTACGAGCAGTACTTC
. TRBJ1-4 . TRBV5-6 CASSRDTGGEKLFF TGTGCCAGCAGCAGGGATACGGGAGGGGAAAAACTGTTTTTT
. TRBJ2-7 . TRBV19 CASSDFPTSYEQYF TGTGCCAGTAGTGACTTCCCGACTAGCTACGAGCAGTACTTC
. TRBJ2-3 . TRBV7-9 CASSLVQGGVDTQYF TGTGCCAGCAGCTTAGTACAGGGAGGAGTAGATACGCAGTATTTT
. TRBJ2-1 . TRBV19 CASSMGPWGTADVDEQFF TGTGCCAGTAGTATGGGGCCCTGGGGGACCGCGGATGTCGATGAGCAGTTCTTC
. TRBJ1-2 . TRBV21-1 CASSKVRWGGYGYTF TGTGCCAGCAGCAAAGTAAGATGGGGGGGATATGGCTACACCTTC
. TRBJ1-1 . TRBV7-9 CASSQTPTMGSTEAFF TGTGCCAGCAGCCAAACCCCCACGATGGGGAGCACTGAAGCTTTCTTT
TRBD1 TRBJ1-1 . TRBV5-4 CASSLSGTGGGGEAFF TGTGCCAGCAGCTTATCCGGGACAGGGGGCGGAGGTGAAGCTTTCTTT
. TRBJ2-5 . TRBV7-3 CASSLSGQGETQYF TGTGCCAGCAGCTTATCCGGTCAGGGGGAGACCCAGTACTTC
TRBD2 TRBJ2-3 once TRBV5-4 CASSLYVAGGTDTQYF TGTGCCAGCAGCTTGTATGTAGCGGGAGGTACAGATACGCAGTATTTT
. TRBJ1-4 . TRBV5-8 CATATARNEKLFF TGTGCCACCGCGACGGCCCGTAATGAAAAACTGTTTTTT
TRBD1 TRBJ1-1 . TRBV25-1 CASSEVDRGNTEAFF TGTGCCAGCAGTGAAGTCGACAGGGGGAACACTGAAGCTTTCTTT
TRBD1 TRBJ2-7 . TRBV5-1 CASSLNDRVREQYF TGCGCCAGCAGCCTAAACGACAGGGTGAGAGAGCAGTACTTC
. TRBJ2-7 . TRBV5-8 CASSLVRAWGEQYF TGTGCCAGCAGCTTGGTCAGGGCTTGGGGCGAGCAGTACTTC
TRBD2 TRBJ2-1 . TRBV30 CAWRTSGLNEQFF TGTGCCTGGAGGACTAGCGGGCTTAATGAGCAGTTCTTC
TRBD1 TRBJ2-7 . TRBV3-1/TRBV3-2 CASSPRQGRWQYF TGTGCCAGCAGCCCGAGACAGGGGAGGTGGCAGTACTTC
. TRBJ1-2 once TRBV9 CASSMSLDSSNYGYTF TGTGCCAGCAGCATGAGCCTGGACAGCAGTAACTATGGCTACACCTTC
. TRBJ2-5 . TRBV4-1 CASSQEGKETQYF TGCGCCAGCAGCCAAGAGGGGAAAGAGACCCAGTACTTC
. TRBJ2-1 . TRBV3-1/TRBV3-2 CASSRGPEPLNEQFF TGTGCCAGCAGCCGGGGACCCGAGCCTCTCAATGAGCAGTTCTTC
TRBD1 TRBJ1-2 . TRBV30 CASIPDYRGTVNGYTF TGTGCCTCCATTCCCGATTACCGCGGGACAGTCAATGGCTACACCTTC
. TRBJ2-7 . TRBV4-1 CASRYNTGTSYEQYF TGCGCCAGCAGGTACAATACCGGGACCTCCTACGAGCAGTACTTC
TRBD1 TRBJ1-1 . TRBV19 CASGRQGGTEAFF TGTGCCAGTGGTAGACAGGGAGGCACTGAAGCTTTCTTT
TRBD1 TRBJ2-3 . TRBV15 CATSRDRTGNLLLLTDTQYF TGTGCCACCAGCAGAGACCGGACAGGGAATTTGTTATTGCTCACAGATACGCAGTATTTT
TRBD2 TRBJ2-2 . TRBV14 CASSQDRGLAGVLTGELFF TGTGCCAGCAGCCAAGATCGAGGACTAGCGGGCGTACTCACCGGGGAGCTGTTTTTT
. TRBJ1-2 . TRBV12-3/TRBV12-4 CASSLGDGGYTF TGTGCCAGCAGTTTAGGGGACGGAGGCTACACCTTC
. TRBJ1-1 . TRBV28 CASSLSHGPGMNTEAFF TGTGCCAGCAGTTTATCCCACGGGCCTGGAATGAACACTGAAGCTTTCTTT
TRBD2 TRBJ2-1 . TRBV2 CASSEALTSGSPNEQFF TGTGCCAGCAGTGAAGCCCTTACTAGCGGGAGTCCCAATGAGCAGTTCTTC
. TRBJ1-1 few TRBV28 CASSHPGAPTEAFF TGTGCCAGCAGCCACCCGGGGGCTCCTACTGAAGCTTTCTTT
TRBD1 TRBJ1-2 . TRBV7-9 CASSLATTGGRNYGYTF TGTGCCAGCAGCTTAGCCACCACAGGGGGCCGCAACTATGGCTACACCTTC
. TRBJ1-4 . TRBV10-3 CATRETNEKLFF TGTGCCACGCGAGAAACTAATGAAAAACTGTTTTTT
. TRBJ2-2 . TRBV30 CAWSVPRAGELFF TGTGCCTGGAGTGTACCCCGCGCCGGGGAGCTGTTTTTT
. TRBJ2-3 few TRBV10-3 CAISESADTQYF TGTGCCATCAGTGAGTCCGCAGATACGCAGTATTTT
. TRBJ1-1 . TRBV19 CASSRRQPNTEAFF TGTGCCAGTAGTCGACGACAGCCGAACACTGAAGCTTTCTTT
TRBD1 TRBJ1-2 . TRBV2 CASSETGVGANYGYTF TGTGCCAGCAGCGAAACAGGGGTAGGAGCTAACTATGGCTACACCTTC
. TRBJ1-6 . TRBV3-1/TRBV3-2 CASSQVIGNSPLHF TGTGCCAGCAGCCAAGTTATCGGAAATTCACCCCTCCACTTT
TRBD1 TRBJ2-5 . TRBV10-3 CAIGQGGKETQYF TGTGCCATCGGACAGGGTGGGAAGGAGACCCAGTACTTC
TRBD2 TRBJ2-2 . TRBV11-2 CASSLAGGNTGELFF TGTGCCAGCAGCTTAGCGGGAGGGAACACCGGGGAGCTGTTTTTT
TRBD2 TRBJ2-1 . TRBV9 CASSHPMGLSGASYNEQFF TGTGCCAGCAGCCACCCCATGGGACTAAGCGGGGCCTCCTACAATGAGCAGTTCTTC
TRBD1 TRBJ1-2 few TRBV28 CASSLIAGGDSYGYTF TGTGCCAGCAGTTTAATCGCAGGGGGCGACTCCTATGGCTACACCTTC